Following are 2 T cell receptor beta chains from one sample sequenced in a study of T cells in Graves' hyperthyroidism and ophthalmopathy. From RNA transcripts, TCR beta CDR3 regions were amplified. Researchers ran a first-round RT-PCR on the TCR CDR3 using the HTBI primer set. TCRdb ran MiXCR on the multiplex PCR reads and lists one entry per CDR3 protein. Of about 600,000 distinct CDR3 sequences listed, about a sixth are singletons. The specimen sequenced was blood. Receptor source: a woman aged 40 to 50 with Graves' ophthalmopathy.

This clonotype occurred many times. The chain joins TRBV5-1 to TRBJ2-6; D gene unclear. V was pared by 1 base and J by 4 bases, with 3 bases between. Looked up from germline, CDR1 is SGHRS and CDR2 is YFSETQ. The length of the CDR3 is 13 residues. The CDR3 reads CASSLTGANVLTF. The CDR3 DNA reads as TGCGCCAGCAGCTTGACAGGGGCCAACGTCCTGACTTTC.

The chain is built from TRBV20-1 and TRBJ2-7; D gene ambiguous. Trimming pared 6 bases from V and 4 bases from J, leaving 10 bases between. The CDR3 is 11 residues long. Per the germline V gene, CDR1 is DFQATT and CDR2 is SNEGSKA (reference sequence). CDR3 DNA: TGCAGTGCGCGAAAATTGTACGAGCAGTACTTC. Residues: CSARKLYEQYF.